Sequencing of this T cell receptor (beta chain) was carried out in a study of CXCR3-negative and CXCR3-positive naive CD8 T cells. CDR3 length equals 18 residues. CDR1 and CDR2 (germline): WNHNN, SYGVQD (reference sequence). UMI-labeled TRB cDNA libraries were prepared by 5' RACE. TCRdb derives one entry per CDR3 protein from the 5' RACE reads, leaving out DNA. The sample holds 84,000 or so distinct CDR3 sequences. Study results and limitations: When CXCR3-positive naive cells were set against CXCR3-negative naive cells, the former had more hydrophobic TRB CDR3s.

CD45RO-CCR7+CD27+CD95- defined naive CD8+ T cells. Concerning this clonotype: Its antigen is not identified.

The source material was naive CXCR3+ CD8+ T cells from blood. Subset given: CD45RO-CCR7+CD27+CD95- naive CD8+ T cells expressing CXCR3 (TNR3+). The clonotype comes from a human donor in good health. Some clones in this sample may be carry-over from other donors' samples. This rearrangement joins TRBV10-1 to TRBJ1-1; TCRdb's D call of TRBD1 is untestable without DNA. CDR3 protein: CASSLGTVDLKMNTEAFF.